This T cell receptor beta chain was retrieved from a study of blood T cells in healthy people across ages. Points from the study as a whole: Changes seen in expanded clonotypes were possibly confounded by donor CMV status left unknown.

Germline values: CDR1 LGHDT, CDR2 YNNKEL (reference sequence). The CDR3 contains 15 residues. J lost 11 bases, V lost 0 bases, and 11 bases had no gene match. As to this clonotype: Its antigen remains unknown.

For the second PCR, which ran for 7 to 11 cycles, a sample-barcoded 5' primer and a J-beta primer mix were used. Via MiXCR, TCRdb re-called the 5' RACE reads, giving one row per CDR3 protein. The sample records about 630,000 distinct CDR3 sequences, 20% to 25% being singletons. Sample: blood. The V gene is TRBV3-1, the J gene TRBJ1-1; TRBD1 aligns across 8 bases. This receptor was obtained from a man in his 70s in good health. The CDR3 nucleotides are TGTGCCAGCAGCCAAGATGGGGCAGGGGGCGCGGAGGCTTTCTTT. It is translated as CASSQDGAGGAEAFF.